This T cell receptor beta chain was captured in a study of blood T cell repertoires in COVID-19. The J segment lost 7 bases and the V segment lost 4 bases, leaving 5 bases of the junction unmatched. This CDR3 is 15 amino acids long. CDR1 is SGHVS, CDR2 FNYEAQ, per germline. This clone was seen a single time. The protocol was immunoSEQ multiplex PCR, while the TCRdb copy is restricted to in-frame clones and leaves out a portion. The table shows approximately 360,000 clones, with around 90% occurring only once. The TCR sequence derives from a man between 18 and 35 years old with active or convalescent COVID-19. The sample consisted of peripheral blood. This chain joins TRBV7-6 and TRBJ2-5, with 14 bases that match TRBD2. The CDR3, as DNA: TGTGCCAGCAGCTGGACTAGCGGGGGGCAGGGGACCCAGTACTTC. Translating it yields CASSWTSGGQGTQYF.